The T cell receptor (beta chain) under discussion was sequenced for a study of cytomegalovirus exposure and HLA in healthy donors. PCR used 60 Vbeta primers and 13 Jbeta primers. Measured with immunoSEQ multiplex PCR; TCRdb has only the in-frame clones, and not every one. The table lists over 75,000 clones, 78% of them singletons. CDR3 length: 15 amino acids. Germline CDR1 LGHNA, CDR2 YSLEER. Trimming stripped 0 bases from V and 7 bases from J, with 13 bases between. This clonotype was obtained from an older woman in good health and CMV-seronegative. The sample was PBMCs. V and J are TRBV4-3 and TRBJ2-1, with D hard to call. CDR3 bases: TGCGCCAGCAGCCAAGATGTCGCTAGTTGGAATGAGCAGTTCTTC. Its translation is CASSQDVASWNEQFF.